The text below deals with one T cell receptor beta chain. The antigen is undetermined. The sample comes from a study of cytotoxic CD8 clonotypes in ibrutinib-treated CLL. Study-level points and caveats: The study sampled sustained-remission and progressing patients at different times. Clonality rose at ibrutinib response, held steady in sustained remission, and fell toward baseline at progression.

Depths of 1 in 200,000 to 1 in 1 million T cells were the sequencing target. Here immunoSEQ multiplex PCR was the method, and the copy in TCRdb shows in-frame clones only, minus some. Of hundreds of thousands of clones listed, over 60% are singletons. Germline CDR1 and CDR2: SGHAT and FQDESV (reference sequence). The CDR3 consists of 16 residues. Trimming cost V 5 bases and J 2 bases; bases outside gene matches: 5. V gene TRBV11-1 combines with J gene TRBJ2-6, with 8 nucleotides matching TRBD1. The sequences come from PBMCs, collected after 36 months of ibrutinib treatment. The TCR was taken from a human donor with chronic lymphocytic leukemia. CDR3 sequence: CASSAGQAAGANVLTF. The CDR3 coding sequence is TGTGCCAGCAGCGCGGGACAGGCGGCTGGGGCCAACGTCCTGACTTTC.